Listed below are T cell receptor beta chains from one sample, sequenced in a study of blood T cell repertoires in COVID-19. Data came from immunoSEQ multiplex PCR; TCRdb stores just in-frame clones and leaves some out. Here the sample spans some 46,000 clones, approximately 88% being singletons. The material sequenced was peripheral blood. These receptors were collected from a man between 45 and 60 years old with acute or convalescent COVID-19. The CDR3 runs from the conserved cysteine through the conserved F or W. D genes are given only for firm matches. A row's size may be missing; if present it is once, few, many or a size class.

few	-	TRBV7-7	TRBJ1-3	TGTGCCAGCAGCTTGGACAGCTCTGGAAACACCATATATTTT	CASSLDSSGNTIYF
-	-	TRBV2	TRBJ1-6	TGTGCCAGCAAGTACGGGTCTAATTCACCCCTCCACTTT	CASKYGSNSPLHF
-	TRBD1	TRBV5-4	TRBJ1-6	TGTGCCAGCAGCTCCGGGACAGGGGGTTCGGATTCACCCCTCCACTTT	CASSSGTGGSDSPLHF
-	TRBD2	TRBV24-1	TRBJ2-1	TGTGCCACCAGTGTCGGGGGGGGCGAGTCCAATGAGCAGTTCTTC	CATSVGGGESNEQFF
-	TRBD2	TRBV9	TRBJ2-1	TGTGCCAGCAGCGCGGGACTAGCGGGCTACAATGAGCAGTTCTTC	CASSAGLAGYNEQFF
-	TRBD2	TRBV9	TRBJ2-6	TGTGCCAGCAGCGTAGTTATCAGCGGGAGTGATTCTGGGGCCAACGTCCTGACTTTC	CASSVVISGSDSGANVLTF
-	TRBD1	TRBV27	TRBJ2-6	TGTGCCAGCAGTCGTTGGACAGGGAGCTCTGGGGCCAACGTCCTGACTTTC	CASSRWTGSSGANVLTF
-	-	TRBV5-1	TRBJ2-2	TGCGCCAGCTTAGGACTCGGGGAGCTGTTTTTT	CASLGLGELFF
-	-	TRBV11-2	TRBJ2-2	TGTGCCAGCACCAGGACCGGGGAGCTGTTTTTT	CASTRTGELFF
few	-	TRBV6-2/TRBV6-3	TRBJ1-4	TGTGCCAGCAGTTACGAGTCGATCCGGTCCGGAGCGTTCTTGTTTTTT	CASSYESIRSGAFLFF
-	-	TRBV6-2/TRBV6-3	TRBJ2-3	TGTGCCAGCAGTTACTCGATTGCAGGGGCAGATACGCAGTATTTT	CASSYSIAGADTQYF
-	TRBD1	TRBV9	TRBJ1-1	TGTGCCAGCAGCGTAGTGGGACAGGGACTTTTCTTT	CASSVVGQGLFF
-	-	TRBV29-1	TRBJ2-5	TGCAGCGTTGTAACAGGTCCGGTAGAGACCCAGTACTTC	CSVVTGPVETQYF
-	-	TRBV13	TRBJ1-4	TGTGCCAGCAGCGCTCGGAGCAATGAAAAACTGTTTTTT	CASSARSNEKLFF
once	-	TRBV7-6	TRBJ2-1	TGTGCCAGCAGCTTAGGGGCAGTAGCCTACAATGAGCAGTTCTTC	CASSLGAVAYNEQFF
-	TRBD2	TRBV7-3	TRBJ2-1	TGTGCCAGCAGCCAAACCGGGGGGTACTACAATGAGCAGTTCTTC	CASSQTGGYYNEQFF
once	-	TRBV19	TRBJ1-1	TGTGCCAGTAGTTTCCAGGGTATCGGCACTGAAGCTTTCTTT	CASSFQGIGTEAFF
-	-	TRBV9	TRBJ2-7	TGTGCCAGCAGCGTTGACTACTCCTACGAGCAGTACTTC	CASSVDYSYEQYF
-	-	TRBV7-9	TRBJ1-1	TGTGCCAGCAGCCCAACAGGGTTCCACACTGAAGCTTTCTTT	CASSPTGFHTEAFF
-	-	TRBV5-1	TRBJ1-1	TGCGCCAGCAGCTTGGCAGGGGCGGTGGGCACTGAAGCTTTCTTT	CASSLAGAVGTEAFF
-	TRBD2	TRBV19	TRBJ2-3	TGTGCCAGTAGTATAGGTAGCGGGGAGACAGATACGCAGTATTTT	CASSIGSGETDTQYF
-	TRBD2	TRBV7-8	TRBJ2-7	TGTGCCAGCAGCTTAGCGGCTAGCGGCGCTTCCTACGAGCAGTACTTC	CASSLAASGASYEQYF
-	TRBD1	TRBV7-6	TRBJ2-3	TGTGCCAGCAGCTTAGAGGGACAGACCTATACGCAGTATTTT	CASSLEGQTYTQYF
-	-	TRBV6-5	TRBJ1-2	TGTGCCAGCAGTCCGATGGGCGAGGGCTATGGCTACACCTTC	CASSPMGEGYGYTF
-	-	TRBV3-1/TRBV3-2	TRBJ2-1	TGTGCCAGCAGCCAAGAGTTGAGGAATGAGCAGTTCTTC	CASSQELRNEQFF